This T cell receptor (beta chain) is drawn from a study of OX40 agonist ivuxolimab in advanced cancers. About the study: One hepatocellular carcinoma and a couple of cutaneous melanoma patients partially responded.

Study-wide points: In the 0.1-3.0 mg/kg groups, partial responders showed among the lowest expansion. The average count of expanded clones was higher among CD8+ T cells than among CD4+.

Points on this clone: As yet, its antigen is unknown.

This CDR3 has 20 residues. Germline V gives CDR1 SGHRS, CDR2 YFSETQ. With 4 bases clipped from V and 0 bases from J, the junction kept 15 bases outside the gene matches. Profiled with immunoSEQ multiplex PCR; TCRdb holds only in-frame clones, not every one. The sample carries around 83,000 clones, roughly 90% recorded once. This material consisted of CD4+ or CD8+ T cells sorted from blood, taken in a trial of the OX40 agonist ivuxolimab. V usage is TRBV5-1 and J usage is TRBJ2-6; 8 bases match TRBD1. The TCR was taken from an adult with an advanced solid tumor such as melanoma, head and neck, liver or kidney cancer. CDR3 loop: CASSPKGWTGPFSGANVLTF. The CDR3 region has the DNA TGCGCCAGCAGCCCGAAGGGCTGGACAGGGCCTTTCTCTGGGGCCAACGTCCTGACTTTC.